One and the same sample provided the 13 T cell receptor beta chains below, sequenced in a study of T cells in Graves' hyperthyroidism and ophthalmopathy (dated by TCRdb to about 2019). Receptors were amplified or captured by multiplex PCR. Instrument on record: Illumina HiSeq 2000. TCR beta CDR3 regions were amplified from RNA transcripts. A first-round RT-PCR of the TCR CDR3 used the HTBI primer set with the Qiagen OneStep RT-PCR kit. The public reads were reprocessed in TCRdb via fastp at Q25 and MiXCR, keeping in-frame beta chains. Duplicate CDR3 protein sequences are folded into a single record with the most common DNA and genes. The sample yields 700,000 to 850,000 distinct CDR3 sequences; 35% were counted once. The ten largest clones represent around 32% of the sample. The sample comprised blood. The receptors here all came from a woman between 35 and 50 years old with Graves' hyperthyroidism.

The V and J genes are TRBV7-9 and TRBJ1-4; 8 bases are shared with TRBD1. CDR1 is SEHNR and CDR2 is FQNEAQ in the germline V gene (reference sequence). The CDR3 contains 15 residues. The ends lost 1 base at V and 8 bases at J; junction bases unmatched: 6. The CDR3 region has the DNA TGTGCCAGCAGCTTAGAGGCCAGGGGGCGCGAAAAACTGTTTTTT. Residues: CASSLEARGREKLFF.

This clonotype was found many times. V and J are TRBV25-1 and TRBJ1-6; 11 positions agree with TRBD1. Germline V gene data show CDR1 as MGHDK and CDR2 as SYGVNS. This CDR3 contains 16 residues. The J segment lost 8 bases and the V segment lost 4 bases, leaving 7 bases of the junction unmatched. DNA for the CDR3: TGTGCCAGCAGTGGGTACGGGACAGGGGGTCATTCACCCCTCCACTTT. This gives the protein CASSGYGTGGHSPLHF.

CDR3 coding DNA: TGTGCCAGCAGTAGGCCCACGGGGTTCCTCTTGAACACTGAAGCTTTCTTT. Protein: CASSRPTGFLLNTEAFF. The rearrangement links TRBV2 to TRBJ1-1, with D uncertain. Germline V gives CDR1 SNHLY, CDR2 FYNNEI. The CDR3 contains 17 residues. V was cut by 5 bases and J by 0 bases, with 19 bases left in between.

The chain is built from TRBV5-1 and TRBJ1-2; weak D call: TRBD1 (5 bases). The V end was cut by 0 bases, the J end by 8 bases, with 17 bases between. The CDR3 is 15 amino acids. Germline V gene data show CDR1 as SGHRS and CDR2 as YFSETQ. CDR3 amino acids: CASSLDQGTIRGYTF. CDR3 nucleotides: TGCGCCAGCAGCTTGGATCAGGGAACCATAAGGGGCTACACCTTC.

The chain is built from TRBV20-1 and TRBJ1-1; D ambiguous. The CDR3 totals 10 residues. Looked up from germline, CDR1 is DFQATT and CDR2 is SNEGSKA (reference sequence). Trimming shortened V by 6 bases and J by 7 bases, and 9 bases separated the two germline ends. DNA of the CDR3: TGCAGTGCCACCACCAATGAAGCTTTCTTT. The encoded protein is CSATTNEAFF.

This clonotype came up many times. This sequence joins TRBV6-5 and TRBJ1-1, with 7 bases that match TRBD1. Trimming at V came to 6 bases and at J to 0 bases, leaving 4 bases not matched to a gene. CDR1 is MNHEY and CDR2 is SVGAGI in the germline V gene. This CDR3 has 14 residues. CDR3 loop: CASRPGQLNTEAFF. Here the CDR3 DNA reads TGTGCCAGCAGGCCGGGACAGCTGAACACTGAAGCTTTCTTT.

This clonotype was observed a handful of times. This chain uses TRBV19 with TRBJ1-5; possible D gene TRBD1, 5 bases. V was clipped by 3 bases and J by 4 bases, with 13 bases between them. CDR1 is LNHDA, CDR2 SQIVND, per germline (reference sequence). CDR3 length equals 15 residues. This chain's CDR3 is CASSIETARNQPQHF. DNA for the CDR3: TGTGCCAGTAGTATTGAGACAGCCCGAAATCAGCCCCAGCATTTT. The full variable domain, completed using reference TRBV19 and TRBJ1-5, is DGGITQSPKYLFRKEGQNVTLSCEQNLNHDAMYWYRQDPGQGLRLIYYSQIVNDFQKGDIAEGYSVSREKKESFPLTVTSAQKNPTAFYLCASSIETARNQPQHFGDGTRLSIL.

This clonotype was seen more than once but under ten times. The chain joins TRBV28 to TRBJ2-7, with unresolved D. The length of the CDR3 is 12 residues. CDR1 MDHEN and CDR2 SYDVKM come from the germline V gene. V was shortened by 5 bases and J by 7 bases, with 12 bases between the two germline ends. The CDR3 DNA reads TGTGCCAGCAGTCCCCCTATCCTTGAGCAGTACTTC. Its protein product is CASSPPILEQYF.

The rearrangement joins TRBV7-8 to TRBJ1-1; D gene uncertain. The CDR3 extends over 12 amino acids. CDR1 is SGHVS and CDR2 is FQNEAQ in the germline V gene. V lost 11 bases to trimming and J lost 0 bases, with 10 bases between them. CDR3 sequence (DNA): TGTGCCTGGAAGAGGATGAACACTGAAGCTTTCTTT. It encodes CAWKRMNTEAFF.

This clonotype occurred once. The chain combines TRBV9 with TRBJ1-1; D might be TRBD1 (6 bases). This CDR3 spans 15 amino acids. The germline gives CDR1 SGDLS, CDR2 YYNGEE. Between the trimmed V and J ends, which lost 5 bases and 3 bases, there was a span of 17 bases. The CDR3 DNA sequence: TGTGCCAGCAGGATGGGGGGGGCCGCTGACACTGAAGCTTTCTTT. This codes for CASRMGGAADTEAFF.

V usage is TRBV9 and J usage is TRBJ1-2; a weak D match, TRBD1 (5 bases). This CDR3 is 16 amino acids long. CDR1 and CDR2 (germline): SGDLS, YYNGEE. V lost 0 bases to trimming and J lost 8 bases, with 20 bases between them. The CDR3 is CASSVGGAGFQDGYTF. As DNA, the CDR3 is TGTGCCAGCAGCGTAGGAGGGGCGGGTTTCCAAGACGGCTACACCTTC. Complete variable domain (other parts from reference TRBV9 and TRBJ1-2): DSGVTQTPKHLITATGQRVTLRCSPRSGDLSVYWYQQSLDQGLQFLIQYYNGEERAKGNILERFSAQQFPDLHSELNLSSLELGDSALYFCASSVGGAGFQDGYTFGSGTRLTVV.

This clonotype came up once. This may stem from a read error, because a much larger clone lies one nucleotide away. V usage is TRBV20-1 and J usage is TRBJ1-1, with D perhaps matching TRBD1 (5 bases). Trimming removed 0 bases at V and 5 bases at J, with 16 bases between. CDR1 is DFQATT and CDR2 is SNEGSKA in the germline V gene (reference sequence). The CDR3 sequence is 15 residues long. CDR3 amino acids: CSAREVTGERTEAFF. For the CDR3, the DNA is TGCAGTGCTAGAGAGGTAACAGGTGAAAGGACTGAAGCTTTCTTT.

The V call is TRBV5-1, the J call TRBJ1-1, with D unresolved. Per germline, CDR1 SGHRS and CDR2 YFSETQ. V shed 4 bases and J shed 7 bases, with 14 bases lying between them. The CDR3 sequence is 13 residues long. Written as DNA, the CDR3 is TGCGCCAGCAGCCCGGGATCTATACGTGAAGCTTTCTTT. Residues: CASSPGSIREAFF.